The 18 T cell receptor beta chains below all came from one sample that was sequenced in a study of T cells after posttransplantation cyclophosphamide. Controls had myeloablative marrow grafts with methotrexate and calcineurin inhibitor, sampled at 1 year. Measured with immunoSEQ multiplex PCR; TCRdb has only the in-frame clones, and not every one. The sample holds a few thousand clones, about 73% seen once. The specimen was PBMCs, collected 321 days after allogeneic stem cell transplant with calcineurin inhibitor and methotrexate. The receptor source for this set is a female patient aged 50-65 years who received an allogeneic stem cell transplant from an unrelated donor, was CMV-positive, and had acute and chronic GVHD. The T cells may come from the graft donor.

CDR3 loop: CSVEPNEGTGELFF. CDR3 bases: TGCAGCGTCGAACCCAACGAGGGCACCGGGGAGCTGTTTTTT. The chain joins TRBV29-1 to TRBJ2-2; D perhaps matches TRBD2 (5 bases). Trimming pared 6 bases from V and 4 bases from J, leaving 15 bases between. The length of the CDR3 is 14 residues. Germline CDR1 and CDR2: SQVTM and ANQGSEA.

On this clone: One junction end disagrees with the germline gene, perhaps due to a read error. CDR3 amino acids: CASSLGQGLPQSF. The CDR3 bases are TGTGCCAGCAGTTTAGGACAGGGACTGCCCCAGAGCTTC. V is TRBV28 and J is TRBJ2-7, with TRBD1 matching over 8 bases. Germline values: CDR1 MDHEN, CDR2 SYDVKM. The CDR3 totals 13 residues.

This clone was detected a few times. The genes are TRBV18 and TRBJ2-7; D is undetermined. The CDR3 length is 15 residues. Germline CDR1 reads KGHSH; CDR2 reads LQKENI. V shed 2 bases and J shed 3 bases, with 14 bases lying between them. The CDR3 region is CASSPSDIFGYEQYF. The DNA of the CDR3 is TGTGCCAGCTCACCAAGTGACATATTCGGCTACGAGCAGTACTTC.

This clone showed up just a few times. The chain carries TRBV9 and TRBJ1-2, with 7 positions matching TRBD1. After removal of 4 bases from V and 6 bases from J, the junction contained 9 bases not matched to a gene. The CDR3 is made up of 14 amino acids. Germline loops: CDR1 SGDLS, CDR2 YYNGEE. The CDR3 is CASSIGRTGDGYTF. Written as DNA, the CDR3 is TGTGCCAGCAGCATCGGGCGGACAGGCGATGGCTACACCTTC.

The chain links TRBV6-5 to TRBJ2-7; D is uncertain. CDR1 is MNHEY, CDR2 SVGAGI, per germline. This CDR3 region has 14 residues. V was pared by 6 bases and J by 6 bases, with 18 bases between. In DNA, the CDR3 is TGTGCCAGCAGGCCCACATTACCCCCCGCCGAGCAGTACTTC. This encodes CASRPTLPPAEQYF.

This chain joins TRBV18 and TRBJ2-3; 9 bases are a match to TRBD1. The CDR3 runs 16 residues. The germline CDR1 and CDR2 sequences are KGHSH and LQKENI. The V and J ends lost 1 base and 2 bases, in that order; junction bases with no gene match: 4. The DNA of the CDR3 is TGTGCCAGCTCACCACTGGGACAGGGTGACACAGATACGCAGTATTTT. As protein: CASSPLGQGDTDTQYF.

V usage is TRBV10-3 and J usage is TRBJ2-7; 8 bases are shared with TRBD1. V dropped 4 bases and J dropped 6; count of bases not matched to a gene: 2. Per germline, CDR1 ENHRY and CDR2 SYGVKD. CDR3 length: 12 amino acids. This chain's CDR3 is CAISGQGSEQYF. The CDR3 nucleotides read TGTGCCATCAGTGGACAGGGGTCCGAGCAGTACTTC.

This chain connects TRBV4-1 to TRBJ1-5, with no clear D. CDR1 and CDR2 from the germline V gene are MGHRA and YSYEKL. The V end lost 9 bases, the J end lost 4 bases, and 13 bases lay between the germline ends. The CDR3 consists of 13 residues. This CDR3 reads CASGQMVNQPQHF. The DNA for the CDR3 is TGCGCCAGTGGTCAGATGGTTAATCAGCCCCAGCATTTT.

This clone was picked up a small number of times. The DNA for the CDR3 is TGTGCCAGCAGTGAACGGGGACAGCTCTCCTACGAGCAGTACTTC. As protein: CASSERGQLSYEQYF. J is TRBJ2-7 and V is TRBV6-1; TRBD1 matches at 7 bases. The V gene's germline CDR1 is MNHNS and CDR2 SASEGT. The CDR3 is 15 residues long. The ends lost 2 bases at V and 0 bases at J; junction bases unmatched: 4.

The chain recombines TRBV6-5 with TRBJ1-1; TRBD1 agrees at 9 bases. Germline V gene lookup returns CDR1 MNHEY and CDR2 SVGAGI. The CDR3 length is 13 residues. The V gene end was trimmed by 7 bases and the J gene end by 8 bases; junction bases not matched to a gene: 8. CDR3 nucleotide sequence: TGTGCCAGCAACAGGGGGCCGGATCGGGAAGCTTTCTTT. This translates into CASNRGPDREAFF.

This chain uses TRBV10-2 with TRBJ2-1, with TRBD2 matching over 10 bases. Germline CDR1 and CDR2: WSHSY and SAAADI. This CDR3 is 15 amino acids long. V gave up 8 bases and J gave up 2 bases; unmatched junction bases: 6. CDR3 sequence: CASGRTSGPYNEQFF. The CDR3 coding sequence is TGCGCCAGCGGGAGGACTAGCGGCCCCTACAATGAGCAGTTCTTC.

This chain joins TRBV4-1 and TRBJ1-1; D gene ambiguous. In germline, CDR1 is MGHRA, CDR2 YSYEKL. CDR3 size: 13 residues. V was cut by 4 bases and J by 2 bases, with 8 bases left in between. CDR3 nucleotides: TGCGCCAGCAGCCTCTCCTCTAACACTGAAGCTTTCTTT. It translates to CASSLSSNTEAFF.

The chain recombines TRBV7-6 with TRBJ2-7; 8 nucleotides align to TRBD1. In germline, CDR1 is SGHVS, CDR2 FNYEAQ. The CDR3 is 14 amino acids. With 1 base clipped from V and 1 base from J, the junction kept 0 bases outside the gene matches. The CDR3 coding sequence is TGTGCCAGCAGCTTAGGGACAGGGTCCTACGAGCAGTACTTC. Translating it yields CASSLGTGSYEQYF. The variable domain in full, completed from reference TRBV7-6 and TRBJ2-7, reads GAGVSQSPRYKVTKRGQDVALRCDPISGHVSLYWYRQALGQGPEFLTYFNYEAQQDKSGLPNDRFSAERPEGSISTLTIQRTEQRDSAMYRCASSLGTGSYEQYFGPGTRLTVT.

This clone was detected only once. V gene TRBV5-1 combines with J gene TRBJ1-2; D call uncertain. This CDR3 is 14 amino acids long. Germline CDR1 SGHRS, CDR2 YFSETQ. V was cut by 2 bases and J by 2 bases, with 10 bases left in between. The CDR3 nucleotides are TGCGCCAGCAGCTTACCTTCTAAGAACTATGGCTACACCTTC. This codes for CASSLPSKNYGYTF.

The J gene is TRBJ1-2, the V gene TRBV5-4, with a tentative D call TRBD1 (5 bases). Germline V gene lookup returns CDR1 SGHNT and CDR2 YYREEE (reference sequence). The CDR3 has 14 amino acids. With 4 bases removed from V and 6 bases from J, the gap between germline ends came to 16 bases. CDR3 residues: CASSGRTPQNGYTF. The CDR3 coding sequence is TGTGCCAGCAGCGGAAGGACACCTCAAAATGGCTACACCTTC.

The chain recombines TRBV27 with TRBJ1-6; D possibly corresponds to TRBD1 (5 bases). Germline V lookup: CDR1 MNHEY, CDR2 SMNVEV (reference sequence). The CDR3 spans 15 residues. Trimming removed 6 bases from V and 6 bases from J, with 15 bases in between. The CDR3 DNA follows: TGTGCCAGCAGAGGGCCGGGACTTCTTAATTCACCCCTCCACTTT. Its translation: CASRGPGLLNSPLHF.

The chain recombines TRBV27 with TRBJ2-3; a possible D gene is TRBD2 (5 bases). The germline gives CDR1 MNHEY, CDR2 SMNVEV (reference sequence). V lost 0 bases, J lost 4 bases, and 11 bases lay in between. This CDR3 region has 15 residues. The CDR3 coding sequence is TGTGCCAGCAGTTTATCGCTAGTCGGGGCAGATACGCAGTATTTT. Translation gives CASSLSLVGADTQYF.

The chain has TRBV12-5 and TRBJ2-5, with D unresolved. The CDR3 extends over 12 amino acids. Trimming took off 0 bases at V and 7 bases at J, with 6 bases between the two ends. The V gene's germline CDR1 is LGHNT and CDR2 FRNRAP. CDR3 DNA sequence: TGTGCTAGTGGTTTGGTAACGGGGACCCAGTACTTC. It codes for CASGLVTGTQYF.